This entry features one T cell receptor beta chain sequence. Antigen specificity is unknown. This sample stems from a study of regulatory T cells in long-lasting Graves disease. iRepertoire HTBI primers and Arm-PCR of CDR3 regions built TCR beta libraries. TCRdb ran MiXCR on the multiplex PCR reads and lists one entry per CDR3 protein. This table holds about 520,000 distinct CDR3 sequences, around 11% found once. General observations from the study: A greater number of public clonotypes (approximately 2,500) was shared by persistent patients than by new patients (around 960).

Sample time point: newly diagnosed GD, antithyroid drugs for less than 3 months. Researchers made the TCR library from RNA that was extracted from PBMCs. A peripheral blood sample, roughly 8.7 milliliters in volume, was drawn into EDTA tubes. The CDR3 has 15 residues. V lost 5 bases and J 5 bases, leaving 18 bases between the germline ends. Germline V gives CDR1 SGHNT, CDR2 YENEEA. The same specimen was also included in a second study, on T cells in Graves' hyperthyroidism and ophthalmopathy.

This chain links TRBV11-3 with TRBJ1-1, with D unresolved. The input for sequencing was peripheral blood mononuclear cells (PBMCs), taken at new diagnosis, from a patient treated with antithyroid drugs. This receptor was obtained from a woman younger than 45 with Graves disease. DNA for the CDR3: TGTGCCAGCAGCCTGCTAAATCCGGTGGGGACTGAAGCTTTCTTT. Protein product: CASSLLNPVGTEAFF.